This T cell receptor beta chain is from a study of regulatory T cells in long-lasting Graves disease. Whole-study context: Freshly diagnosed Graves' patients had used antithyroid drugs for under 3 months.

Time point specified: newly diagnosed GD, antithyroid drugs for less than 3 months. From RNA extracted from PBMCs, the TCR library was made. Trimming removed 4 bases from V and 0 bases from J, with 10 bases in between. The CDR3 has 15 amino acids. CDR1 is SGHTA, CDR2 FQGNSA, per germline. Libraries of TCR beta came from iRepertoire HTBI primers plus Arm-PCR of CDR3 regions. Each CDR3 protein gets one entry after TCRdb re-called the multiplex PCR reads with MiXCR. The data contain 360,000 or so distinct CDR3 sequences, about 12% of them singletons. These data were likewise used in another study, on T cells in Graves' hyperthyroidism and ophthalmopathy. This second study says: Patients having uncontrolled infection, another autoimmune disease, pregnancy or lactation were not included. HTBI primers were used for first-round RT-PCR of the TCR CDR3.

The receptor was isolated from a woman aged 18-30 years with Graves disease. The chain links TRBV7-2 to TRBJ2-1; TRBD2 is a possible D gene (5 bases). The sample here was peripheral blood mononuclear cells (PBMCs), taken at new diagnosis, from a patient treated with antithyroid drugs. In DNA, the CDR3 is TGTGCCAGCAGCTGGGAGCCGCGCTCCTACAATGAGCAGTTCTTC. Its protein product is CASSWEPRSYNEQFF. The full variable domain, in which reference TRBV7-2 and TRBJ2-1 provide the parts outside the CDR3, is GAGVSQSPSNKVTEKGKDVELRCDPISGHTALYWYRQSLGQGLEFLIYFQGNSAPDKSGLPSDRFSAERTGGSVSTLTIQRTQQEDSAVYLCASSWEPRSYNEQFFGPGTRLTVL.